This TCR beta chain was captured in a study of T cells in Graves' hyperthyroidism and ophthalmopathy. The germline V gene has CDR1 SNHLY and CDR2 FYNNEI. This CDR3 contains 14 residues. Trimming cost V 8 bases and J 3 bases, with 16 bases left between them. Overall study findings and caveats: Ophthalmopathy could be told apart from stable hyperthyroidism with a 13 V-J model.

Note on this clonotype: Its antigen is undetermined.

Researchers took RNA transcripts and amplified the TCR beta CDR3 regions from them. The HTBI primer set was used in a first-round RT-PCR of the TCR CDR3. MiXCR, run by TCRdb on the multiplex PCR reads, gives a single entry per CDR3 protein. This sample carries over 45,000 distinct CDR3 sequences, 48% of them seen once, and the ten largest clones take roughly 9.7%. The origin of this receptor is a woman aged 50 to 60 with Graves' ophthalmopathy. Sequenced input: blood. This chain links TRBV2 with TRBJ2-5; D remains unclear. This CDR3 is CASSPGLEEETQYF. The CDR3 DNA sequence: TGTGCCAGCTCACCCGGGCTTGAGGAAGAGACCCAGTACTTC.